This passage covers 26 T cell receptor beta chains from one sample sequenced in a study of T cell changes during pregnancy in multiple sclerosis. Repertoires were generated with immunoSEQ multiplex PCR, while TCRdb's copy carries only in-frame clones and drops some. Here the sample spans under 80,000 clones, around 90% being singletons. The source material was CD4+ T cells from peripheral blood mononuclear cells, sampled in the second trimester of pregnancy. The receptors were gathered from a female donor with multiple sclerosis, enrolled in a pregnancy study.

The chain couples TRBV7-2 to TRBJ2-5, with 12 bases that match TRBD2. The CDR3 loop spans 16 amino acids. V lost 5 bases, J lost 2 bases, and 6 bases stayed unmatched. Germline lookup yields CDR1 SGHTA and CDR2 FQGNSA. In DNA form, the CDR3 reads TGTGCCAGCAGCCCTAGCGGGGGGGCCAGGCAAGAGACCCAGTACTTC. Amino acids: CASSPSGGARQETQYF.

The chain combines TRBV30 with TRBJ2-1, with 11 bases lining up with TRBD1. With 7 bases clipped from V and 6 bases from J, the junction kept 8 bases outside the gene matches. Germline CDR1 reads GTSNPN; CDR2 reads SVGIG (reference sequence). The CDR3 sequence is 14 residues long. CDR3 protein: CASMTGTGGNEQFF. The CDR3 DNA follows: TGTGCCTCCATGACCGGGACAGGGGGCAATGAGCAGTTCTTC.

This clone has only a few counts. This CDR3 is CASSVTGGSPLHF. The CDR3 DNA follows: TGTGCCAGCAGTGTTACAGGGGGATCACCCCTCCACTTT. V usage is TRBV6-4 and J usage is TRBJ1-6; 8 bases line up with TRBD1. CDR1 is MRHNA, CDR2 SNTAGT, per germline. The CDR3 is 13 amino acids. Trimming at V came to 4 bases and at J to 10 bases, leaving 3 bases not matched to a gene.

The chain employs TRBV7-9 and TRBJ1-2; D gene ambiguous. The CDR3 loop spans 15 amino acids. With 1 base removed from V and 2 bases from J, the gap between germline ends came to 11 bases. The germline CDR1 and CDR2 sequences are SEHNR and FQNEAQ (reference sequence). The CDR3 is CASSLEVGRNYGYTF. DNA for the CDR3: TGTGCCAGCAGCTTAGAAGTTGGCAGGAACTATGGCTACACCTTC.

This chain joins TRBV27 and TRBJ2-7; 10 bases align to TRBD1. The CDR3 runs 14 residues. Germline V lookup: CDR1 MNHEY, CDR2 SMNVEV (reference sequence). J gave up 1 base and V 8 bases, and 5 bases lay outside the gene matches. CDR3 region: CASRGTGVSYEQYF. CDR3 coding DNA: TGTGCCAGCCGCGGGACAGGGGTATCCTACGAGCAGTACTTC.

This clone was seen only once. The CDR3 protein is CASSLDFNNEKLFF. The DNA of the CDR3 is TGTGCCAGCAGCTTAGATTTCAATAATGAAAAACTGTTTTTT. J is TRBJ1-4 and V is TRBV7-2; D unresolved. The CDR3 spans 14 residues. V was trimmed by 1 base and J by 4 bases, leaving 7 bases between them. Germline V gene data show CDR1 as SGHTA and CDR2 as FQGNSA.

V gene TRBV5-6 combines with J gene TRBJ2-1; 12 nucleotides match TRBD2. V was pared by 0 bases and J by 10 bases, with 2 bases of the junction left unmatched. The CDR3 totals 14 residues. Germline CDR1 reads SGHDT; CDR2 reads YYEEEE. For the CDR3, the DNA is TGTGCCAGCAGCTTGGGACTAGCGGGAGAAGAGCAGTTCTTC. Protein product: CASSLGLAGEEQFF.

Notes on this clone: This same CDR3 is encoded by further DNA sequences in the sample. The rearrangement uses TRBV29-1 and TRBJ1-1; a weak D match, TRBD1 (5 bases). Trimming removed 6 bases at V and 0 bases at J, with 11 bases between. The CDR3 is made up of 13 amino acids. CDR1 SQVTM and CDR2 ANQGSEA come from the germline V gene. CDR3 loop: CSVGGLMNTEAFF. The CDR3 bases are TGCAGCGTGGGGGGTCTTATGAACACTGAAGCTTTCTTT. The full variable domain, with the rest looked up from reference TRBV29-1 and TRBJ1-1, is SAVISQKPSRDICQRGTSLTIQCQVDSQVTMMFWYRQQPGQSLTLIATANQGSEATYESGFVIDKFPISRPNLTFSTLTVSNMSPEDSSIYLCSVGGLMNTEAFFGQGTRLTVV.

The genes are TRBV11-2 and TRBJ1-5, with D unclear. The V gene lost 2 bases and the J gene lost 4 bases, with 15 bases spanning the gap. The CDR3 has 16 amino acids. The germline V gene encodes CDR1 SGHAT and CDR2 FQNNGV. The CDR3 nucleotides read TGTGCCAGCAGCTTAATTGACGATGAGGGAAATCAGCCCCAGCATTTT. Translated, it gives CASSLIDDEGNQPQHF.

This clone was detected once. V usage is TRBV18 and J usage is TRBJ2-7; perhaps TRBD2 as D (6 bases). The V and J ends lost 6 bases and 2 bases respectively, with 14 bases between them. Germline CDR1 is KGHSH and CDR2 is LQKENI. The CDR3 covers 14 residues. The CDR3: CASSRAGGTYEQYF. The CDR3 coding sequence is TGTGCCAGCTCTCGCGCGGGCGGGACCTACGAGCAGTACTTC. The entire variable domain, with the rest obtained from reference TRBV18 and TRBJ2-7, is as follows: NAGVMQNPRHLVRRRGQEARLRCSPMKGHSHVYWYRQLPEEGLKFMVYLQKENIIDESGMPKERFSAEFPKEGPSILRIQQVVRGDSAAYFCASSRAGGTYEQYFGPGTRLTVT.

The gene calls are TRBV11-2 and TRBJ2-7, with TRBD1 matching over 11 bases. Germline values: CDR1 SGHAT, CDR2 FQNNGV. This CDR3 comprises 14 residues. The V gene end was trimmed by 5 bases and the J gene end by 3 bases; junction bases not matched to a gene: 3. In DNA form, the CDR3 reads TGTGCCAGCAGCGCCGGGACAGGGGGCTACGAGCAGTACTTC. It codes for CASSAGTGGYEQYF.

The chain joins TRBV13 to TRBJ2-1; 9 nucleotides align to TRBD1. The germline V gene encodes CDR1 PRHDT and CDR2 FYEKMQ (reference sequence). The length of the CDR3 is 15 residues. The trim removed 5 bases at V and 10 bases at J, leaving 12 bases unmatched. Written as DNA, the CDR3 is TGTGCCAGCAGCCGTGACAGGGGGGCCTGGGGGGAGCAGTTCTTC. As protein: CASSRDRGAWGEQFF.

This sequence joins TRBV7-2 and TRBJ1-1; 9 nucleotides agree with TRBD1. Germline V lookup: CDR1 SGHTA, CDR2 FQGNSA. V shed 0 bases, J shed 4 bases, and the junction held 9 bases outside the gene matches. The CDR3 totals 17 residues. CDR3 bases: TGTGCCAGCAGCTTAGCCGGGACAGGGAAGGTCGGCACTGAAGCTTTCTTT. This sequence encodes CASSLAGTGKVGTEAFF.

The chain joins TRBV6-5 to TRBJ1-2, with D tentatively TRBD1 (6 bases). The germline V and J ends were trimmed by 6 bases and 8 bases, with 13 bases remaining between them. The CDR3 has 12 residues. Germline V lookup: CDR1 MNHEY, CDR2 SVGAGI. The CDR3 sequence is CASRGTGHGYTF. CDR3 nucleotides: TGTGCCAGCAGAGGTACAGGGCACGGCTACACCTTC.

This clone came up once. This chain links TRBV13 with TRBJ2-1; maybe TRBD1 (6 bases). CDR1 and CDR2 (germline): PRHDT, FYEKMQ (reference sequence). This CDR3 contains 14 residues. Trimming removed 7 bases from V and 11 bases from J, with 21 bases in between. The CDR3 spells CASIATGVGRQQFF. CDR3 in DNA: TGTGCCAGCATCGCGACAGGAGTGGGTCGGCAGCAGTTCTTC.

The genes are TRBV7-9 and TRBJ1-6; 9 nucleotides match TRBD1. Germline V CDR1 and CDR2: SEHNR, FQNEAQ (reference sequence). Unmatched junction bases numbered 3, after V lost 1 base and J lost 8 bases. The CDR3 has 15 residues. This CDR3 is CASSLGDRVDSPLHF. CDR3 in DNA: TGTGCCAGCAGCTTAGGGGACAGGGTGGATTCACCCCTCCACTTT.

This chain uses TRBV7-9 with TRBJ2-2; TRBD1 might be the D (6 bases). The CDR3 contains 15 residues. Trimming took 7 bases from V and 2 from J, leaving 14 bases between them. Germline values: CDR1 SEHNR, CDR2 FQNEAQ (reference sequence). The CDR3 sequence is CASTPRGHNTGELFF. Here the CDR3 DNA reads TGTGCCAGCACCCCAAGGGGACACAACACCGGGGAGCTGTTTTTT.

The V and J genes are TRBV7-9 and TRBJ2-7, with 9 positions matching TRBD2. Germline V gives CDR1 SEHNR, CDR2 FQNEAQ (reference sequence). The CDR3 length is 14 residues. The J segment lost 5 bases and the V segment lost 3 bases, leaving 5 bases of the junction unmatched. CDR3 DNA sequence: TGTGCCAGCAGCTTCTCTAGCGGGAAGGACGAGCAGTACTTC. As protein: CASSFSSGKDEQYF.

This clone was counted a single time. The chain employs TRBV30 and TRBJ1-1; 9 bases align to TRBD1. Trimming cost V 3 bases and J 3 bases; bases outside gene matches: 11. Germline-derived CDR1 and CDR2 are GTSNPN and SVGIG (reference sequence). The CDR3 runs to 16 residues. The CDR3 DNA sequence: TGTGCCTGGAGGAAACCTTCGGGACAGGGTGACACTGAAGCTTTCTTT. It codes for CAWRKPSGQGDTEAFF.

This sequence joins TRBV7-3 and TRBJ1-2, with D maybe TRBD1 (5 bases). Between the trimmed V and J ends, which lost 4 bases and 5 bases, there was a span of 17 bases. This CDR3 spans 15 amino acids. Germline values: CDR1 SGHTA, CDR2 FQGTGA. As DNA, the CDR3 is TGTGCCAGCAGCTCCCCGGGGGGGGGAAGATATGGCTACACCTTC. It codes for CASSSPGGGRYGYTF. Full variable domain (remainder filled in from reference TRBV7-3 and TRBJ1-2): GAGVSQTPSNKVTEKGKYVELRCDPISGHTALYWYRQSLGQGPEFLIYFQGTGAADDSGLPNDRFFAVRPEGSVSTLKIQRTERGDSAVYLCASSSPGGGRYGYTFGSGTRLTVV.

The gene calls are TRBV28 and TRBJ2-7; D is possibly TRBD2 (6 bases). Germline values: CDR1 MDHEN, CDR2 SYDVKM. V was trimmed by 3 bases and J by 4 bases, leaving 10 bases between them. The CDR3 totals 13 residues. CDR3 in DNA: TGTGCCAGCAGTTTGGAGGGAAGATACGAGCAGTACTTC. Protein sequence: CASSLEGRYEQYF. The entire variable domain, with the rest obtained from reference TRBV28 and TRBJ2-7, is as follows: DVKVTQSSRYLVKRTGEKVFLECVQDMDHENMFWYRQDPGLGLRLIYFSYDVKMKEKGDIPEGYSVSREKKERFSLILESASTNQTSMYLCASSLEGRYEQYFGPGTRLTVT.

This clone was seen only once. The rearrangement links TRBV9 to TRBJ1-1; D possibly corresponds to TRBD1 (5 bases). The germline V and J ends were trimmed by 7 bases and 1 base, with 11 bases remaining between them. CDR1 and CDR2 from the germline V gene are SGDLS and YYNGEE. The CDR3 sequence is 13 residues long. CDR3 sequence reads: CASARGGNTEAFF. Here the CDR3 DNA reads TGTGCCAGCGCGCGGGGGGGGAACACTGAAGCTTTCTTT.

The CDR3 sequence is CASSLRPSGGGDTQYF. In nucleotides, the CDR3 is TGTGCCAGCAGCTTACGACCTAGCGGGGGAGGAGATACGCAGTATTTT. The chain has TRBV7-6 and TRBJ2-3, with 10 bases identical to TRBD2. Trimming removed 2 bases from V and 5 bases from J; junction bases left unmatched: 7. The length of the CDR3 is 16 residues. CDR1 and CDR2 from the germline V gene are SGHVS and FNYEAQ.

This chain joins TRBV9 and TRBJ1-6; TRBD1 aligns across 8 bases. CDR1 SGDLS and CDR2 YYNGEE come from the germline V gene. The CDR3 is 13 residues long. The trim removed 8 bases at V and 4 bases at J, leaving 2 bases unmatched. As DNA, the CDR3 is TGTGCCAGTGACAGGGGATATAATTCACCCCTCCACTTT. Protein sequence: CASDRGYNSPLHF.

This chain links TRBV18 with TRBJ2-5, with 9 bases aligning to TRBD2. The CDR3 extends over 15 amino acids. Germline CDR1 reads KGHSH; CDR2 reads LQKENI. The V segment lost 3 bases and the J segment 4 bases; nucleotides outside the gene matches: 6. The CDR3 DNA is TGTGCCAGCTCACCCCTAGCGGGAAGCGGAGAGACCCAGTACTTC. This sequence encodes CASSPLAGSGETQYF.

This clone appeared a few times. This rearrangement joins TRBV5-1 to TRBJ1-1; D call uncertain. The length of the CDR3 is 14 residues. Per the germline V gene, CDR1 is SGHRS and CDR2 is YFSETQ. The V gene lost 0 bases and the J gene lost 1 base, with 7 bases spanning the gap. As DNA, the CDR3 is TGCGCCAGCAGCTTGGCTATTTCGAACACTGAAGCTTTCTTT. It translates to CASSLAISNTEAFF.